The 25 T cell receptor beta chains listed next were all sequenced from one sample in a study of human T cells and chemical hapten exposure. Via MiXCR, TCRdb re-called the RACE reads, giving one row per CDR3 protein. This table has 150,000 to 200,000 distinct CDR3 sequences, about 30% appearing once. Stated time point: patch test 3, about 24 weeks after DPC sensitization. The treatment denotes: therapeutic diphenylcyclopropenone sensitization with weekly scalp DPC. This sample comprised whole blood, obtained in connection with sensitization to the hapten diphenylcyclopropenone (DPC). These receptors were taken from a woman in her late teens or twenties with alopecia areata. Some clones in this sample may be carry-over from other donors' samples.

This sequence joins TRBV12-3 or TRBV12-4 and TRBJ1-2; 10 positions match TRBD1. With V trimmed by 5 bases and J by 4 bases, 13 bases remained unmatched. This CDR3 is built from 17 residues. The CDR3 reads CASSTTGGAGALYGYTF. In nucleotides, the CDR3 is TGTGCCAGCAGTACGACAGGGGGCGCTGGGGCCCTCTATGGCTACACCTTC.

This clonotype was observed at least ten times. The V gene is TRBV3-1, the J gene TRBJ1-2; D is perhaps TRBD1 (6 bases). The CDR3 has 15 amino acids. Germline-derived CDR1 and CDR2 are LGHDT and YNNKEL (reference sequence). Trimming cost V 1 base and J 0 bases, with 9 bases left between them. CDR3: CASSQVTGTNYGYTF. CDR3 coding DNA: TGTGCCAGCAGCCAAGTCACAGGGACTAACTATGGCTACACCTTC.

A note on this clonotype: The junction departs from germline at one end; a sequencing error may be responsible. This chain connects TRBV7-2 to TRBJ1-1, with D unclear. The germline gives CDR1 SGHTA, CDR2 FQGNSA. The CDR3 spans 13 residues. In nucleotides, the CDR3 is TGTGCCAGCAGCGTAGCTGTCCCCCTTGAAGCTTTCTTT. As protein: CASSVAVPLEAFF.

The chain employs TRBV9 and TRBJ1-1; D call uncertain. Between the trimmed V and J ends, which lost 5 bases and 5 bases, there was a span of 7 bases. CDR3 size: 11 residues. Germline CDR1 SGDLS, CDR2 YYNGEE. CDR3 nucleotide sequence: TGTGCCAGCAGTAAGGTGACTGAAGCTTTCTTT. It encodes CASSKVTEAFF.

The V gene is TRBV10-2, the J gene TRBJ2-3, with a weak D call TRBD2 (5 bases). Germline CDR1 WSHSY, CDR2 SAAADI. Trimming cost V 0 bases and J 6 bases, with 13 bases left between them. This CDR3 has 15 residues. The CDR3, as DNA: TGCGCCAGCAGTGAGTCAAGGTCTAGGAGGGATACGCAGTATTTT. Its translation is CASSESRSRRDTQYF.

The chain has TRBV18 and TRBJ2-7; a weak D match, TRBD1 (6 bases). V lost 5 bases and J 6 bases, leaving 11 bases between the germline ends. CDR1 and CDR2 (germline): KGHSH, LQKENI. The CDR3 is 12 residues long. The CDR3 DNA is TGTGCCAGCTCAATCACAGGGCCCGAGCAGTACTTC. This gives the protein CASSITGPEQYF.

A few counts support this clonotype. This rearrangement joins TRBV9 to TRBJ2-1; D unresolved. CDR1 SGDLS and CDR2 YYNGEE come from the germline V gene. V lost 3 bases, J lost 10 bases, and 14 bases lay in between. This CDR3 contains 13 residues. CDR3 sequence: CASSEGSQGEQFF. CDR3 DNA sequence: TGTGCCAGCAGCGAGGGCTCCCAAGGGGAGCAGTTCTTC.

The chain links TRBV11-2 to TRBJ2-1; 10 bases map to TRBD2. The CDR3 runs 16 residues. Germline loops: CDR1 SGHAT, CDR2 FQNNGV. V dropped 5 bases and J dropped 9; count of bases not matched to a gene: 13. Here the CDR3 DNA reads TGTGCCAGCAGCCTGAGCGGGGGGGCGGTATGGGGTGAGCAGTTCTTC. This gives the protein CASSLSGGAVWGEQFF.

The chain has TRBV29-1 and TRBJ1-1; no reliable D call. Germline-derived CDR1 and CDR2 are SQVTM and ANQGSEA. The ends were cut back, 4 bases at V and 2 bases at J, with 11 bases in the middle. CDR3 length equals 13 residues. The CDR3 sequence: CSVVRPGNTEAFF. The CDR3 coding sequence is TGCAGCGTTGTGAGGCCAGGTAACACTGAAGCTTTCTTT.

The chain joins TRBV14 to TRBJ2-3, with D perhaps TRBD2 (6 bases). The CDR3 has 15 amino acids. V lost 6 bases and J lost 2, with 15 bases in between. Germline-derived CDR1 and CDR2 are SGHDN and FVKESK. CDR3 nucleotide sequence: TGTGCCAGCAGTATGACGGGAGTGGTCACAGATACGCAGTATTTT. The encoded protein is CASSMTGVVTDTQYF. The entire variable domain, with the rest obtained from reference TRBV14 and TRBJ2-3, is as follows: EAGVTQFPSHSVIEKGQTVTLRCDPISGHDNLYWYRRVMGKEIKFLLHFVKESKQDESGMPNNRFLAERTGGTYSTLKVQPAELEDSGVYFCASSMTGVVTDTQYFGPGTRLTVL.

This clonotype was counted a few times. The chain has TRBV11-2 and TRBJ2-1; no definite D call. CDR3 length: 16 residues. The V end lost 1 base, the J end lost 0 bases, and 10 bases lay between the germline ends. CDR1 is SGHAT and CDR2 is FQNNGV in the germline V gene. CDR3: CASSLVRRDSYNEQFF. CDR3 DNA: TGTGCCAGCAGCTTAGTAAGGCGCGACTCCTACAATGAGCAGTTCTTC. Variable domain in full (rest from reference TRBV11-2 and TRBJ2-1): EAGVAQSPRYKIIEKRQSVAFWCNPISGHATLYWYQQILGQGPKLLIQFQNNGVVDDSQLPKDRFSAERLKGVDSTLKIQPAKLEDSAVYLCASSLVRRDSYNEQFFGPGTRLTVL.

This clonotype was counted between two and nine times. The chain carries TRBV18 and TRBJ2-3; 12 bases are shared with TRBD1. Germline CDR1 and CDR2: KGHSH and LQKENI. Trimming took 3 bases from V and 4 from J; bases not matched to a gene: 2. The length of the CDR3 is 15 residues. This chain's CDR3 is CASSPGQGAADTQYF. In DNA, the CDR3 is TGTGCCAGCTCACCGGGACAGGGGGCGGCAGATACGCAGTATTTT.

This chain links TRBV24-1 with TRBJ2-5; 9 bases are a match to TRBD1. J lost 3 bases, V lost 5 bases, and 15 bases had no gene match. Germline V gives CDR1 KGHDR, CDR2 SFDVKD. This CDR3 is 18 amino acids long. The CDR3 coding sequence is TGTGCCACCAGTGGGTCGGACAGGGGCCCAGGAATGAAAGAGACCCAGTACTTC. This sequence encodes CATSGSDRGPGMKETQYF.

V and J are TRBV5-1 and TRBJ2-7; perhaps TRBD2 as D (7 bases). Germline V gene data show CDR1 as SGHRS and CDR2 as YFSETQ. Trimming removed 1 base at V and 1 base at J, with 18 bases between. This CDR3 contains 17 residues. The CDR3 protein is CASSLQGGGPNSYEQYF. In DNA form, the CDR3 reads TGCGCCAGCAGCTTGCAGGGCGGGGGCCCTAATTCCTACGAGCAGTACTTC.

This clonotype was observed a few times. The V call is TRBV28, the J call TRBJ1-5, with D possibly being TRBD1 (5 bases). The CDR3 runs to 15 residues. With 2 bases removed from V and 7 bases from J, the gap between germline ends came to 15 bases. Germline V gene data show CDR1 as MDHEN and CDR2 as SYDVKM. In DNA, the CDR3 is TGTGCCAGCAGTTTAGTTGCAGGGTTCGGACAGCCCCAGCATTTT. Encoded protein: CASSLVAGFGQPQHF.

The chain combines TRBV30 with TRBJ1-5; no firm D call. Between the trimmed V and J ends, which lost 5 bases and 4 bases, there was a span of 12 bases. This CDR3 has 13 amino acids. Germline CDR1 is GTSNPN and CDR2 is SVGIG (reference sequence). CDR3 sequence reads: CAWDRGGNQPQHF. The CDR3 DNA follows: TGTGCCTGGGACCGAGGCGGGAATCAGCCCCAGCATTTT.

The CDR3 reads CASSIDRMNTEAFF. CDR3 bases: TGTGCCAGCAGCATCGACAGAATGAACACTGAAGCTTTCTTT. The chain recombines TRBV2 with TRBJ1-1, with D tentatively TRBD1 (5 bases). This CDR3 region has 14 residues. The germline CDR1 and CDR2 sequences are SNHLY and FYNNEI. The ends were cut back, 6 bases at V and 0 bases at J, with 11 bases in the middle.

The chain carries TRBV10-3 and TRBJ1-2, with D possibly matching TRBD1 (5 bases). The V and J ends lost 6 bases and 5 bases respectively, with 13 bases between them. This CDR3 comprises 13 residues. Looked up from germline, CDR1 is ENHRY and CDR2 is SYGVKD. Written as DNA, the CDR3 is TGTGCCATCAGCCGGGACCTTGGATATGGCTACACCTTC. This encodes CAISRDLGYGYTF.

The CDR3 region is CASRLSGDQPQHF. The CDR3 bases are TGTGCCAGCAGGTTGAGTGGTGATCAGCCCCAGCATTTT. V is TRBV28 and J is TRBJ1-5; D is undetermined. Trimming removed 6 bases from V and 5 bases from J, with 11 bases in between. The germline CDR1 and CDR2 sequences are MDHEN and SYDVKM. The CDR3 extends over 13 amino acids.

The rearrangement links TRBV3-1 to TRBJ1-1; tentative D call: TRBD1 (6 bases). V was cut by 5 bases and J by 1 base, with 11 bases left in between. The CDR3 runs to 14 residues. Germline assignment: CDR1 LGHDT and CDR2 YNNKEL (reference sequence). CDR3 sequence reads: CASSRVTGNTEAFF. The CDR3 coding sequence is TGTGCCAGCAGCAGAGTGACAGGGAACACTGAAGCTTTCTTT.

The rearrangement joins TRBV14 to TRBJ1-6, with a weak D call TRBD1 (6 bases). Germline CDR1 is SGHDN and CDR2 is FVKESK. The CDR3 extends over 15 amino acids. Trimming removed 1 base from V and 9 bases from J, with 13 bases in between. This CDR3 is CASSQASGVTSPLHF. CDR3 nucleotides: TGTGCCAGCAGCCAAGCATCAGGGGTTACTTCACCCCTCCACTTT.

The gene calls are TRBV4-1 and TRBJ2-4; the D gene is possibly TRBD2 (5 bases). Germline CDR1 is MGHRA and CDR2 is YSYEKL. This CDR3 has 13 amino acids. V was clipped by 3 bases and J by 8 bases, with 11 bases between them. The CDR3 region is CASSHTDGDIQYF. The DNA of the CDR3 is TGCGCCAGCAGCCATACGGACGGGGACATTCAGTACTTC.

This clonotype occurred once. The CDR3 is CASSYSQTGQGPGYTF. The DNA for the CDR3 is TGTGCCAGCAGTTACTCGCAGACTGGACAGGGCCCTGGCTACACCTTC. The gene calls are TRBV6-5 and TRBJ1-2; 8 positions match TRBD1. This CDR3 comprises 16 residues. Germline values: CDR1 MNHEY, CDR2 SVGAGI. The V gene end was trimmed by 0 bases and the J gene end by 7 bases; junction bases not matched to a gene: 10.

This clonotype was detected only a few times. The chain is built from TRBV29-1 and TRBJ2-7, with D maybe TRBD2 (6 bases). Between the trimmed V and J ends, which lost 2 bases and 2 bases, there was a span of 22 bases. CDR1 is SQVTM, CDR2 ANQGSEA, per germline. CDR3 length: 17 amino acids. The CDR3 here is CSVEPGSGGVEPYEQYF. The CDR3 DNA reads TGCAGCGTTGAACCTGGGTCTGGAGGGGTGGAGCCCTACGAGCAGTACTTC.

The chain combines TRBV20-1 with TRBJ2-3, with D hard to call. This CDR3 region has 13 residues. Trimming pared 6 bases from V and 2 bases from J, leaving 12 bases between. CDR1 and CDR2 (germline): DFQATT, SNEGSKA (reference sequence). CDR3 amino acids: CSAPRVITDTQYF. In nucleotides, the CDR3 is TGCAGTGCGCCGAGAGTAATCACAGATACGCAGTATTTT.